The 10 T cell receptor beta chains below were found in one sample sequenced in a study of control samples from healthy donors and cancer patients. Sequencing was performed with immunoSEQ multiplex PCR; in TCRdb, only in-frame clones are kept and a portion is missing. The table shows about 74,000 clones, with over 75% occurring only once. The source material was blood. Receptors were obtained from a woman aged 50 to 60 in good health.

This clone was recorded once. This sequence joins TRBV28 and TRBJ1-6; 8 positions match TRBD1. V was clipped by 5 bases and J by 7 bases; unmatched bases: 10. The germline V gene has CDR1 MDHEN and CDR2 SYDVKM. The CDR3 totals 16 residues. The chain's CDR3 is CASSDLDRGVNSPLHF. The CDR3 nucleotides are TGTGCCAGCAGTGACCTAGACAGGGGCGTAAATTCACCCCTCCACTTT. The full variable domain, its missing parts supplied by reference TRBV28 and TRBJ1-6, is DVKVTQSSRYLVKRTGEKVFLECVQDMDHENMFWYRQDPGLGLRLIYFSYDVKMKEKGDIPEGYSVSREKKERFSLILESASTNQTSMYLCASSDLDRGVNSPLHFGNGTRLTVT.

The chain couples TRBV7-8 to TRBJ2-2; 9 bases line up with TRBD1. CDR3 size: 15 residues. Per the germline V gene, CDR1 is SGHVS and CDR2 is FQNEAQ. After removal of 5 bases from V and 8 bases from J, the junction contained 9 bases not matched to a gene. The CDR3 loop reads CASSRPQGAEGELFF. The CDR3 DNA is TGTGCCAGCAGCCGTCCACAGGGGGCAGAAGGGGAGCTGTTTTTT.

The rearrangement joins TRBV7-2 to TRBJ1-1, with no clear D. The CDR3 length is 13 residues. Trimming cost V 8 bases and J 3 bases, with 13 bases left between them. CDR1 is SGHTA, CDR2 FQGNSA, per germline. CDR3 region: CASQAETHTEAFF. The CDR3 DNA reads TGTGCCAGCCAGGCAGAGACGCACACTGAAGCTTTCTTT. Complete variable domain (other parts from reference TRBV7-2 and TRBJ1-1): GAGVSQSPSNKVTEKGKDVELRCDPISGHTALYWYRQSLGQGLEFLIYFQGNSAPDKSGLPSDRFSAERTGGSVSTLTIQRTQQEDSAVYLCASQAETHTEAFFGQGTRLTVV.

The chain employs TRBV6-6 and TRBJ2-2; D is unresolved. With 5 bases removed from V and 6 bases from J, the gap between germline ends came to 7 bases. The CDR3 loop spans 12 amino acids. Germline-derived CDR1 and CDR2 are MNHNY and SVGAGI (reference sequence). CDR3 in DNA: TGTGCCAGCAGTGATGATTCCGGGGAGCTGTTTTTT. Translated, it gives CASSDDSGELFF.

The CDR3 spells CASSLYDVYSGNTIYF. The DNA for the CDR3 is TGCGCCAGCAGCTTGTATGACGTCTACTCTGGAAACACCATATATTTT. The gene calls are TRBV5-1 and TRBJ1-3, with D unresolved. CDR3 length: 16 amino acids. Germline V CDR1 and CDR2: SGHRS, YFSETQ. The germline V and J ends were trimmed by 1 base and 0 bases, with 11 bases remaining between them.

Details on this clone: The junction differs from germline at one of its ends, possibly a read error. Other DNA sequences in the sample encode the same CDR3. The chain employs TRBV5-8 and TRBJ1-2; weak D call: TRBD1 (5 bases). The CDR3 covers 12 residues. Germline V gives CDR1 SGHTS, CDR2 YDEGEE. For the CDR3, the DNA is TGTGCCAGCACCGACAGAATCTATGGCTACACTTTC. It is translated as CASTDRIYGYTF.

The chain carries TRBV7-2 and TRBJ1-2, with TRBD1 as a possible D gene (5 bases). V lost 5 bases to trimming and J lost 0 bases, with 13 bases between them. This CDR3 contains 15 residues. The V gene's germline CDR1 is SGHTA and CDR2 FQGNSA. CDR3 bases: TGTGCCAGCAGCCCGCAGGGCAGTTCTAACTATGGCTACACCTTC. Residues: CASSPQGSSNYGYTF.

About this clone itself: Relative to the germline gene, one junction end is altered; a read error may explain this. The chain recombines TRBV3-1 (or the pseudogene TRBV3-2) with TRBJ1-1, with a possible D match to TRBD1 (5 bases). CDR1 is LGHDT, CDR2 YNNKEL, per germline (reference sequence). CDR3 length equals 13 residues. Here the CDR3 DNA reads TGTGCCAGCAGCCCCGGGGGGAACGCTGAAGCTTTCTTT. This translates into CASSPGGNAEAFF.

DNA of the CDR3: TGTGCCAGCAGCTTAGGGGTAACAGTAGAGCAGTTCTTC. Its translation is CASSLGVTVEQFF. The chain links TRBV7-2 to TRBJ2-1; D is uncertain. CDR3 size: 13 residues. Trimming pared 1 base from V and 10 bases from J, leaving 11 bases between. Germline V gene data show CDR1 as SGHTA and CDR2 as FQGNSA.

V gene TRBV6-1 combines with J gene TRBJ2-7, with TRBD1 identical over 10 bases. The CDR3 covers 13 residues. V gave up 7 bases and J gave up 6 bases; unmatched junction bases: 6. Germline V gives CDR1 MNHNS, CDR2 SASEGT. CDR3 region: CASNDRGPSEQYF. CDR3 coding DNA: TGTGCCAGCAACGACAGGGGGCCCAGCGAGCAGTACTTC.